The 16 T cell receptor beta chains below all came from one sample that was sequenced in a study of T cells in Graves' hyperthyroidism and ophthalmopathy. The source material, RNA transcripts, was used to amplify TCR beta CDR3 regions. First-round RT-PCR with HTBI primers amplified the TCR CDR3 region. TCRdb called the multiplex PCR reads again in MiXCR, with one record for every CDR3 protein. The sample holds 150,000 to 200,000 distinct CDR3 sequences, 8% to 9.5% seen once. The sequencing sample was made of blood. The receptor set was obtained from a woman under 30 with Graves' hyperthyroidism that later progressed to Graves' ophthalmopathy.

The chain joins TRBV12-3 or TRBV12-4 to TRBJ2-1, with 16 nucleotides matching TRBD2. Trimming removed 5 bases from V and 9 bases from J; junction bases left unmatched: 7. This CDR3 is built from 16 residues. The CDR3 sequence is CASSPGTSGGGGEQFF. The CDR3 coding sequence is TGTGCCAGCAGTCCCGGGACTAGCGGGGGGGGGGGTGAGCAGTTCTTC.

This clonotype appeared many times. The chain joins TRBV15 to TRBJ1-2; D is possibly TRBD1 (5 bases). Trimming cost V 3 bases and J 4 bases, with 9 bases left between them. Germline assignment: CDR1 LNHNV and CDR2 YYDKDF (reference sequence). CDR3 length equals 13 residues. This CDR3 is CATSSAGGYGYTF. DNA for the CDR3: TGTGCCACCAGCAGCGCTGGGGGCTATGGCTACACCTTC.

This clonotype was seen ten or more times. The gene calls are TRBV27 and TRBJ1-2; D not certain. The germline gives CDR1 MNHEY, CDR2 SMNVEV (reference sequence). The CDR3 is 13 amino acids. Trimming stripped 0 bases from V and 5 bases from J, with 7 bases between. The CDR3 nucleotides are TGTGCCAGCAGTTTATCGGTCGCTTATGGCTACACCTTC. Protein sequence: CASSLSVAYGYTF.

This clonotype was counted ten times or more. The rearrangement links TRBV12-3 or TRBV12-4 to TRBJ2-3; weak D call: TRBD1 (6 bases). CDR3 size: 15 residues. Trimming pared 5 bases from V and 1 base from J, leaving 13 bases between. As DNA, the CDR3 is TGTGCCAGCAGTATCCAGGGGTCTGGCACAGATACGCAGTATTTT. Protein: CASSIQGSGTDTQYF.

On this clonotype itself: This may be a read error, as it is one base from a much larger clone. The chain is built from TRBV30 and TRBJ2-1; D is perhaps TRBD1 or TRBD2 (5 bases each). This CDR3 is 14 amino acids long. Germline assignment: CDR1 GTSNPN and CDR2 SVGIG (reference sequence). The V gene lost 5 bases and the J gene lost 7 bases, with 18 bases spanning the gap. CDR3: CAWLTWGWGNEQFF. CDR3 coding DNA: TGTGCCTGGCTAACATGGGGATGGGGGAATGAGCAGTTCTTC.

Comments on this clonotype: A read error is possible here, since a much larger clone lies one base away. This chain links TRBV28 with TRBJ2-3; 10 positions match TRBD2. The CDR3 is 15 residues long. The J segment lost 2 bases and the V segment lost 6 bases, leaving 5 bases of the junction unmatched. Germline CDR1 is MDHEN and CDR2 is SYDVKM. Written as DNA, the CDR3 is TGTGCCAGCAGGAGTAGCGGGGGGACCACAGATACGCAGTATTTT. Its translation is CASRSSGGTTDTQYF.

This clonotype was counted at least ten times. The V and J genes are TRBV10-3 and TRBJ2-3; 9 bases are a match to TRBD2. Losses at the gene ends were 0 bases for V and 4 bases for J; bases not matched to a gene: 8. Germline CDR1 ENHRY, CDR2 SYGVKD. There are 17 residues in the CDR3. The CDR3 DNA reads TGTGCCATCAGTGAGTCGAGTAGCGGGAGTAGGGCAGATACGCAGTATTTT. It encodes CAISESSSGSRADTQYF.

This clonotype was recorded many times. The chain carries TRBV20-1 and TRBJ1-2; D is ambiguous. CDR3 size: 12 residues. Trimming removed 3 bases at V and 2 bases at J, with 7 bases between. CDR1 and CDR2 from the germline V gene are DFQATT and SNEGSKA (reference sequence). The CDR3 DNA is TGCAGTGCTAGTCAGTCAAACTATGGCTACACCTTC. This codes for CSASQSNYGYTF.

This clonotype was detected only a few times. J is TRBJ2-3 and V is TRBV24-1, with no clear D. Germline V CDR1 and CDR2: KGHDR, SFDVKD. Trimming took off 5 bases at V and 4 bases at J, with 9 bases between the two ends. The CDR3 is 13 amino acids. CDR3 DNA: TGTGCCACCAGTGTTGGGTTCCCAGATACGCAGTATTTT. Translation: CATSVGFPDTQYF.

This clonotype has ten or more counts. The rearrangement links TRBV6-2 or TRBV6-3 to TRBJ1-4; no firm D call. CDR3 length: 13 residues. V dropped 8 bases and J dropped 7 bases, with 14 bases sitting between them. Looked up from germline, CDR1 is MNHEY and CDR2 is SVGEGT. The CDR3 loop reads CASGEAAGEKLFF. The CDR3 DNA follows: TGTGCCAGCGGTGAGGCAGCCGGTGAAAAACTGTTTTTT.

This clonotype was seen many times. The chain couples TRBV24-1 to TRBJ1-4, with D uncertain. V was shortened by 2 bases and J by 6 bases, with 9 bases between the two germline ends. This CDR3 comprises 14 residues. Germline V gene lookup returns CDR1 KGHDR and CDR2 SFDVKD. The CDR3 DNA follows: TGTGCCACCAGTGATTGGGGAAACCATGAAAAACTGTTTTTT. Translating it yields CATSDWGNHEKLFF.

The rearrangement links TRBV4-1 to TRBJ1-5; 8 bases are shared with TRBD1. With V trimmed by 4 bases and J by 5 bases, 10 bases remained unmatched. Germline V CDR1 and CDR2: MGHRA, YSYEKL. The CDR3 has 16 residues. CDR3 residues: CASSRTGGYLDQPQHF. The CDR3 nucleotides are TGCGCCAGCAGCCGTACAGGGGGATATCTTGATCAGCCCCAGCATTTT.

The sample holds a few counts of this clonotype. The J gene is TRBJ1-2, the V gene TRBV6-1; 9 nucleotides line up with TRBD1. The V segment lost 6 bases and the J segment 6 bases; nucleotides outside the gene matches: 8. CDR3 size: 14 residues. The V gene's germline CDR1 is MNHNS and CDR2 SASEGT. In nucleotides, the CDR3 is TGTGCCAGCAGGGGGACAGGGAAACAGGATGGCTACACCTTC. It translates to CASRGTGKQDGYTF.

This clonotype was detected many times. In nucleotides, the CDR3 is TGCAGGGTGGGGACAGGGGGCGCAGATACGCAGTATTTT. The encoded protein is CRVGTGGADTQYF. V gene TRBV29-1 combines with J gene TRBJ2-3; 12 positions match TRBD1. The germline V gene encodes CDR1 SQVTM and CDR2 ANQGSEA. The CDR3 runs to 13 residues.

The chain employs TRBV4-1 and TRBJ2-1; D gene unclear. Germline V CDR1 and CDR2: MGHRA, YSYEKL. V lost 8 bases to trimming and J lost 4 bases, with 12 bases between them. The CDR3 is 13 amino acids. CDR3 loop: CASSQTGYNEQFF. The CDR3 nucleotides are TGCGCCAGCTCCCAGACGGGTTACAATGAGCAGTTCTTC.

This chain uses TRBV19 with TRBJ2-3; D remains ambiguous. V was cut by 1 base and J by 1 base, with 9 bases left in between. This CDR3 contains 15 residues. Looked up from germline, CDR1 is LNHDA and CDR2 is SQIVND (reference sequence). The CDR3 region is CASSIAGWGTDTQYF. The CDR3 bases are TGTGCCAGTAGTATAGCGGGTTGGGGCACAGATACGCAGTATTTT.